What follows is one TCR beta chain and its context. Its target is unknown. Only in-frame clones appear in the TCRdb table, and some are missing; sequencing was by immunoSEQ multiplex PCR. The top ten clones hold less than 0.03% of a sample with roughly 120,000 clones, around 94% of them seen once. Thymus tissue was removed during corrective cardiac surgery. This entry belongs to a study of human thymus T cells. Broader study findings: Overlap was high between thymic repertoires from unrelated individuals, as reported in related research.

The source material was thymus tissue. The sequence derives from a boy less than two years old with a congenital heart defect but otherwise immunologically healthy.

The chain's CDR3 is CASSPPGGRRNSPLHF. The CDR3 nucleotides read TGTGCCAGCTCACCACCCGGAGGCAGGAGGAATTCACCCCTCCACTTT. The chain links TRBV18 to TRBJ1-6; unclear D gene. Trimming removed 0 bases at V and 7 bases at J, with 13 bases between. This CDR3 is 16 amino acids long. Germline-derived CDR1 and CDR2 are KGHSH and LQKENI.